One T cell receptor beta chain is described in this entry. The sample belongs to a study of shared clonotypes between healthy human individuals. Germline V gives CDR1 LGHNA, CDR2 YSLEER. The CDR3 is 16 amino acids. V gave up 2 bases and J gave up 3 bases, with 14 bases separating them. The method was immunoSEQ multiplex PCR; TCRdb's version includes in-frame clones alone and lacks a portion of them. The profile shows more than 1 million clones, around 78% of them singletons. The rearrangement links TRBV4-3 to TRBJ2-1; the D gene could be TRBD1 or TRBD2 (6 bases each). The sequenced sample consisted of memory CD4+ T cells from PBMCs. Subset here: CD45RA-negative fraction. The origin of this receptor is a young man in good health. Some clones in this sample may be carry-over from other donors' samples. The CDR3: CASSQRGRIHYNEQFF. Here the CDR3 DNA reads TGCGCCAGCAGCCAAAGGGGGAGGATCCACTACAATGAGCAGTTCTTC.